This is a list of T cell receptor beta chains from one sample in a study of OX40 agonist ivuxolimab in advanced cancers. Clones were sequenced by immunoSEQ multiplex PCR, and TCRdb holds only the in-frame ones, with some missing. The sample has 70,000 to 80,000 clones; roughly 77% are singletons. The source material was CD4+ or CD8+ T cells sorted from blood, sampled in a trial of the OX40 agonist ivuxolimab. These receptors were taken from an adult with an advanced solid tumor such as melanoma, head and neck, liver or kidney cancer. Both conserved end residues are part of each CDR3. The order of the fields is J gene, CDR3 length, clone size, D gene, V gene, CDR3 DNA, CDR3 protein. The D gene is left open where the match is weak. Expanded clones are given a class, and other clones once, few, many or no size at all.

J: TRBJ1-1
length: 13
size: .
D: .
V: TRBV11-3
DNA: TGTGCCAGCAGCGCAGGGTTGAACACTGAAGCTTTCTTT
CDR3: CASSAGLNTEAFF

J: TRBJ2-5
length: 15
size: .
D: TRBD2
V: TRBV7-6
DNA: TGTGCCAGCATTCTCGTGGGACTAGCGCCAGAGACCCAGTACTTC
CDR3: CASILVGLAPETQYF

J: TRBJ2-1
length: 16
size: .
D: .
V: TRBV9
DNA: TGTGCCAGCAGCCACCCCCCGACAGGAGACTACAATGAGCAGTTCTTC
CDR3: CASSHPPTGDYNEQFF

J: TRBJ1-5
length: 14
size: once
D: TRBD1
V: TRBV6-1
DNA: TGTGCCAGCAGCGTGACAGGGGGCGGCCAGCCCCAGCATTTT
CDR3: CASSVTGGGQPQHF

J: TRBJ2-3
length: 15
size: .
D: TRBD2
V: TRBV4-3
DNA: TGCGCCAGCAGCCGACTAGCGCAAGGGGGAGATACGCAGTATTTT
CDR3: CASSRLAQGGDTQYF

J: TRBJ2-5
length: 13
size: .
D: .
V: TRBV11-3
DNA: TGTGCCAGCAGCTTAGGACCAGAAGAGACCCAGTACTTC
CDR3: CASSLGPEETQYF

J: TRBJ2-3
length: 15
size: .
D: .
V: TRBV7-3
DNA: TGTGCCAGCAGCTCAAGCAGGGTTAGCACAGATACGCAGTATTTT
CDR3: CASSSSRVSTDTQYF

J: TRBJ1-2
length: 12
size: .
D: .
V: TRBV6-6
DNA: TGTGCTAGCACAGGGACCAACTATGGCTACACCTTC
CDR3: CASTGTNYGYTF

J: TRBJ2-5
length: 13
size: .
D: .
V: TRBV19
DNA: TGTGCCAGTAGTATGATAGGCCAAGAGACCCAGTACTTC
CDR3: CASSMIGQETQYF

J: TRBJ2-5
length: 13
size: .
D: .
V: TRBV27
DNA: TGTGCCAGCAGTCCTCAGCCCGGGGAGACCCAGTACTTC
CDR3: CASSPQPGETQYF

J: TRBJ2-5
length: 15
size: .
D: TRBD1
V: TRBV10-3
DNA: TGTGCCATCAGTGAGTCGACAGGGGGCGGAGAGACCCAGTACTTC
CDR3: CAISESTGGGETQYF

J: TRBJ1-5
length: 15
size: .
D: .
V: TRBV5-6
DNA: TGTGCCAGCAGCTGGGGGGGGATCGGCAATCAGCCCCAGCATTTT
CDR3: CASSWGGIGNQPQHF

J: TRBJ2-1
length: 16
size: .
D: .
V: TRBV7-6
DNA: TGTGCCAGCAGCTTAGCTAGCGGAAGCTCCTACAATGAGCAGTTCTTC
CDR3: CASSLASGSSYNEQFF

J: TRBJ1-2
length: 13
size: .
D: .
V: TRBV10-3
DNA: TGTGCCATCAGTGTTACGGGGGCGGAGGGCTACACCTTC
CDR3: CAISVTGAEGYTF

J: TRBJ1-6
length: 15
size: few
D: .
V: TRBV4-2
DNA: TGTGCCAGCAGCCCCCGGGGAGGGCTCAATTCACCCCTCCACTTT
CDR3: CASSPRGGLNSPLHF

J: TRBJ1-4
length: 15
size: .
D: .
V: TRBV10-3
DNA: TGTGCCATCAGTGACACGACAGCAACTAATGAAAAACTGTTTTTT
CDR3: CAISDTTATNEKLFF

J: TRBJ2-3
length: 15
size: .
D: .
V: TRBV9
DNA: TGTGCCAGCAGCGTAGGAGGGTCTAGCACAGATACGCAGTATTTT
CDR3: CASSVGGSSTDTQYF

J: TRBJ2-3
length: 14
size: .
D: .
V: TRBV5-1
DNA: TGCGCCAGCAGCTTGAGGGGGGCCACAGATACGCAGTATTTT
CDR3: CASSLRGATDTQYF

J: TRBJ1-1
length: 11
size: .
D: .
V: TRBV2
DNA: TGTGCCAGCAGGGACAGCACTGAAGCTTTCTTT
CDR3: CASRDSTEAFF

J: TRBJ1-5
length: 11
size: few
D: .
V: TRBV20-1
DNA: TGCAGTGCTAGAGATGGGAGGGCCCAGCATTTT
CDR3: CSARDGRAQHF

J: TRBJ2-5
length: 12
size: .
D: .
V: TRBV5-4
DNA: TGTGCCACTGGCGGCTCGCAAGAGACCCAGTACTTC
CDR3: CATGGSQETQYF

J: TRBJ2-3
length: 13
size: .
D: .
V: TRBV10-3
DNA: TGTGCCATCCGGGGGAAAGGCGCAGATACGCAGTATTTT
CDR3: CAIRGKGADTQYF

J: TRBJ1-5
length: 16
size: .
D: TRBD1
V: TRBV18
DNA: TGTGCCAGCTCAATCGACAGGGTAGGGAGCAATCAGCCCCAGCATTTT
CDR3: CASSIDRVGSNQPQHF

J: TRBJ1-1
length: 16
size: .
D: TRBD1
V: TRBV19
DNA: TGTGCCAGTAGTAGGGGTCAGGGGGCATTTGACACTGAAGCTTTCTTT
CDR3: CASSRGQGAFDTEAFF

J: TRBJ2-1
length: 15
size: .
D: TRBD2
V: TRBV5-1
DNA: TGCGCCAGCAGCTTCGGGGACTACTTAAACAATGAGCAGTTCTTC
CDR3: CASSFGDYLNNEQFF

J: TRBJ1-1
length: 14
size: once
D: .
V: TRBV4-2
DNA: TGTGCCAGCAGCCAAGGTGGGGGAGTCACTGAAGCTTTCTTT
CDR3: CASSQGGGVTEAFF

J: TRBJ2-3
length: 14
size: .
D: .
V: TRBV6-1
DNA: TGTGCCAGCAGTGAAGGCGGGAACACAGATACGCAGTATTTT
CDR3: CASSEGGNTDTQYF

J: TRBJ2-2
length: 15
size: .
D: TRBD1
V: TRBV5-1
DNA: TGCGCCAGCAGCTGGGACAGGACGAACACCGGGGAGCTGTTTTTT
CDR3: CASSWDRTNTGELFF

J: TRBJ2-7
length: 14
size: .
D: TRBD2
V: TRBV5-4
DNA: TGTGCCAGCAGCTTATGGGGGGGGTTAGGTGAGCAGTACTTC
CDR3: CASSLWGGLGEQYF

J: TRBJ1-2
length: 13
size: .
D: .
V: TRBV5-4
DNA: TGTGCCAGCAGCTTCGGACAGACGAATGGCTACACCTTC
CDR3: CASSFGQTNGYTF

J: TRBJ2-1
length: 17
size: .
D: TRBD1
V: TRBV19
DNA: TGTGCCAGTAGTACCGCCGTGGGACAGGGGGCCTACAATGAGCAGTTCTTC
CDR3: CASSTAVGQGAYNEQFF